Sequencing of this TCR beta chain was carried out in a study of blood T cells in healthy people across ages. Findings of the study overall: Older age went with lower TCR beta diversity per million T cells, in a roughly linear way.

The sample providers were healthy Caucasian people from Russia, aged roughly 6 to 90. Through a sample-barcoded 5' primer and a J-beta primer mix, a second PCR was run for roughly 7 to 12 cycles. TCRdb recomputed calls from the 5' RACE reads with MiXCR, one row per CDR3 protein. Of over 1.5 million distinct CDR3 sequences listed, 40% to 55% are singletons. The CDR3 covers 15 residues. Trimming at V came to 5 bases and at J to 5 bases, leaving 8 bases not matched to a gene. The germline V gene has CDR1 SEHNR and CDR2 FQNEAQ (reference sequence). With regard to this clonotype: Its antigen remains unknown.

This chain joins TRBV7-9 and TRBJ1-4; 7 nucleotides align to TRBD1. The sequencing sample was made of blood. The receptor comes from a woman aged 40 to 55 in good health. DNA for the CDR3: TGTGCCAGCAGCCACCCGGGACAGCTGAATGAAAAACTGTTTTTT. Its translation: CASSHPGQLNEKLFF.